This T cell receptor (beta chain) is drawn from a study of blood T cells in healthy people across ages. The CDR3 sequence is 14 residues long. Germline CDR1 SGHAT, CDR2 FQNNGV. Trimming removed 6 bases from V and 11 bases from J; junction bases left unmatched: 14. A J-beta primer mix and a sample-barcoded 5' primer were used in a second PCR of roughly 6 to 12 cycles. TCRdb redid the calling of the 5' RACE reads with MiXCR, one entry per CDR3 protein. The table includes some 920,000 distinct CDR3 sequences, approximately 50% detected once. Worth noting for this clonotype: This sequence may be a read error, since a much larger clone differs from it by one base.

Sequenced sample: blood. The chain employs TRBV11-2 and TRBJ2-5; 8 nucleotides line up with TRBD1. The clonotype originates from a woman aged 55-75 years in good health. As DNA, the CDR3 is TGTGCCAGCAGACCGAACAGGGGGAGGAATGAGCAGTACTTC. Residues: CASRPNRGRNEQYF.